The T cell receptor beta chain described here comes from a study of regulatory T cells in long-lasting Graves disease. Whole-study findings and limits: TRBV28, TRBJ1-2 and TRBJ2-5 were segments that persistent disease favored.

The CDR3 runs 12 residues. Trimming left V 6 bases short and J 2 bases short, with 5 bases between. CDR1 is GTSNPN and CDR2 is SVGIG in the germline V gene (reference sequence). With regard to this clonotype: Its antigen is unidentified. A much larger clone differs by one base, so this may be a read error.

Time point indicated: persistent/refractory GD, antithyroid drugs over 5 years with positive TRAb. PBMC RNA served as the TCR library source. Arm-PCR of CDR3 regions and iRepertoire HTBI primers were used to build TCR beta libraries. In TCRdb, the multiplex PCR reads were re-called with MiXCR into one record per CDR3 protein. Of about 300,000 distinct CDR3 sequences in the sample, roughly a fifth were seen once. This specimen consisted of peripheral blood mononuclear cells (PBMCs), obtained when the disease was refractory, from a patient treated with antithyroid drugs. The receptor comes from a female donor with Graves disease. The chain joins TRBV30 to TRBJ2-6; D remains unclear. CDR3 region: CACLAGANVLTF. The CDR3 bases are TGTGCCTGTCTTGCTGGGGCCAACGTCCTGACTTTC.